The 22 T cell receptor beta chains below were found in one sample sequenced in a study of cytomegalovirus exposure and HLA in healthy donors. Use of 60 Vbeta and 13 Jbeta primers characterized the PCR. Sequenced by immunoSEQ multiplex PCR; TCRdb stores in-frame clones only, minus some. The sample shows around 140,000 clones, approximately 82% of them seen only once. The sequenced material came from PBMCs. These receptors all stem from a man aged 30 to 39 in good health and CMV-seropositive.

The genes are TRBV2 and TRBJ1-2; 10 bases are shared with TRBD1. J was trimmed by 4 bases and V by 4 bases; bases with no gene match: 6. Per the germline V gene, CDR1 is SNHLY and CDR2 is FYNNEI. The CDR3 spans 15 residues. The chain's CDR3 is CASSGGQGEIYGYTF. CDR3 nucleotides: TGTGCCAGCAGTGGCGGACAGGGGGAGATCTATGGCTACACCTTC.

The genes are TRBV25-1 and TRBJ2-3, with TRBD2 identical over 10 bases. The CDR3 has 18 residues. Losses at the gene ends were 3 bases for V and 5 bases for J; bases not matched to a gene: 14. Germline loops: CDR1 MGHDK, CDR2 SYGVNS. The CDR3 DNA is TGTGCCAGCAGTGATCAGGGGCTAGCGGGAGTAGGAGGAGATACGCAGTATTTT. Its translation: CASSDQGLAGVGGDTQYF.

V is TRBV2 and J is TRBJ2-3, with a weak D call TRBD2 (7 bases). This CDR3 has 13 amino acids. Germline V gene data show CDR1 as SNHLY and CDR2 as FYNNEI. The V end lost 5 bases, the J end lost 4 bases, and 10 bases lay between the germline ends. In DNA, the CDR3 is TGTGCCAGCAGTAGGGAGGGGGCAGATACGCAGTATTTT. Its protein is CASSREGADTQYF.

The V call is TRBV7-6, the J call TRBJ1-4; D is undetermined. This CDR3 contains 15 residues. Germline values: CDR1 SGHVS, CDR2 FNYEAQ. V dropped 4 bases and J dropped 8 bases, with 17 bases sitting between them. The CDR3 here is CASSSTPSYAEKLFF. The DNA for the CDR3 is TGTGCCAGCAGCTCGACACCAAGCTACGCGGAAAAACTGTTTTTT.

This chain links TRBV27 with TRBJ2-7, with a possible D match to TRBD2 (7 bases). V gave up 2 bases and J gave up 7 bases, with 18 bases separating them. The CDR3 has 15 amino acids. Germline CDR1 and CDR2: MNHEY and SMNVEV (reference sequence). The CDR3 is CASSLIALGGGEQYF. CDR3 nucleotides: TGTGCCAGCAGTTTAATCGCCCTAGGGGGAGGGGAGCAGTACTTC.

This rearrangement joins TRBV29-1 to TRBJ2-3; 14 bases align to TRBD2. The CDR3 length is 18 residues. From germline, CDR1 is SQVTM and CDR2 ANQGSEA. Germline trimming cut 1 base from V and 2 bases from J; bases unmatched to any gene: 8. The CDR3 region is CSVEVPLGLAGDTDTQYF. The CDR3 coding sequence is TGCAGCGTTGAAGTCCCACTGGGACTAGCGGGAGACACAGATACGCAGTATTTT.

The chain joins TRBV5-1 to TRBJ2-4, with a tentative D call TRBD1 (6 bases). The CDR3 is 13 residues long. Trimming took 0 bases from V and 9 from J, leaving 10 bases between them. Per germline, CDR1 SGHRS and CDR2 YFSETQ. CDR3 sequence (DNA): TGCGCCAGCAGCTTGGGGGACATACGCATTCAGTACTTC. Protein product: CASSLGDIRIQYF. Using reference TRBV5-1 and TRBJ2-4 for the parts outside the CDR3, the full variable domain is KAGVTQTPRYLIKTRGQQVTLSCSPISGHRSVSWYQQTPGQGLQFLFEYFSETQRNKGNFPGRFSGRQFSNSRSEMNVSTLELGDSALYLCASSLGDIRIQYFGAGTRLSVL.

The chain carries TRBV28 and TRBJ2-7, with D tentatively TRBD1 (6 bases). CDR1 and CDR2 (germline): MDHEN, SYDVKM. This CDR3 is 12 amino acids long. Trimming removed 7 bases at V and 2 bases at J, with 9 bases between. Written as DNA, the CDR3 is TGTGCCAGCATAGGACAGACCTACGAGCAGTACTTC. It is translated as CASIGQTYEQYF.

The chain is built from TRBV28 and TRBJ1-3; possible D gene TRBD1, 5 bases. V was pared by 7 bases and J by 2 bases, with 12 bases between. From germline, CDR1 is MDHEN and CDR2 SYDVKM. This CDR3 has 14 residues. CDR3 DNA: TGTGCCAGCACTACGGGGGGGGCTGGAAACACCATATATTTT. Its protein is CASTTGGAGNTIYF. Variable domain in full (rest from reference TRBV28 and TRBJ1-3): DVKVTQSSRYLVKRTGEKVFLECVQDMDHENMFWYRQDPGLGLRLIYFSYDVKMKEKGDIPEGYSVSREKKERFSLILESASTNQTSMYLCASTTGGAGNTIYFGEGSWLTVV.

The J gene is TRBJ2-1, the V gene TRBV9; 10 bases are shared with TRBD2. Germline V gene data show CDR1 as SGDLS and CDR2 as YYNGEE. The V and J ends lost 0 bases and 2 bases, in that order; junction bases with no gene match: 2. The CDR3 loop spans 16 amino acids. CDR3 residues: CASSVGLAGAYNEQFF. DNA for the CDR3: TGTGCCAGCAGCGTAGGTCTAGCGGGAGCCTACAATGAGCAGTTCTTC.

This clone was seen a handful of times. The CDR3 nucleotides read TGCGCCAGCAGCCAAGAAGGGGACAATGAGCAGTTCTTC. This gives the protein CASSQEGDNEQFF. The V call is TRBV4-1, the J call TRBJ2-1; possibly TRBD1 for D (5 bases). In germline, CDR1 is MGHRA, CDR2 YSYEKL. The length of the CDR3 is 13 residues. Between the trimmed V and J ends, which lost 0 bases and 5 bases, there was a span of 5 bases.

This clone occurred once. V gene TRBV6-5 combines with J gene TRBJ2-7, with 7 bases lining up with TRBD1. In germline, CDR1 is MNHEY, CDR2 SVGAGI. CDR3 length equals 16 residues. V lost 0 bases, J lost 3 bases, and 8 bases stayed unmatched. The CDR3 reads CASSYSGRGQNYEQYF. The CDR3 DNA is TGTGCCAGCAGTTACTCCGGCCGGGGACAGAACTACGAGCAGTACTTC.

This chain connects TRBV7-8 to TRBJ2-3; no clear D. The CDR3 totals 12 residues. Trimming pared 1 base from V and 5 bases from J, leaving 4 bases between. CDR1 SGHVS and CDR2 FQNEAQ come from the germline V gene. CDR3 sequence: CASSLVIDTQYF. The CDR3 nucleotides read TGTGCCAGCAGCTTAGTAATAGATACGCAGTATTTT.

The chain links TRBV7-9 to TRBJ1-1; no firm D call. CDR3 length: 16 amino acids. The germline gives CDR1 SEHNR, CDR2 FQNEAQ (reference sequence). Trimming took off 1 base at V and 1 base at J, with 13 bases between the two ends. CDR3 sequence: CASSLGTAFGNTEAFF. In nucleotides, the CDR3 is TGTGCCAGCAGCTTAGGAACTGCATTTGGGAACACTGAAGCTTTCTTT.

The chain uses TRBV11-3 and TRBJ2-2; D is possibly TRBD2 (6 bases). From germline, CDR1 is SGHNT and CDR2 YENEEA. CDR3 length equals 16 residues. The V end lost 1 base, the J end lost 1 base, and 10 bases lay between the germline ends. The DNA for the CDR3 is TGTGCCAGCAGCTTAGTCTCGGGAGTGAACACCGGGGAGCTGTTTTTT. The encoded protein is CASSLVSGVNTGELFF. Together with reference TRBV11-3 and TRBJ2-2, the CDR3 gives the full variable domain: EAGVVQSPRYKIIEKKQPVAFWCNPISGHNTLYWYLQNLGQGPELLIRYENEEAVDDSQLPKDRFSAERLKGVDSTLKIQPAELGDSAVYLCASSLVSGVNTGELFFGEGSRLTVL.

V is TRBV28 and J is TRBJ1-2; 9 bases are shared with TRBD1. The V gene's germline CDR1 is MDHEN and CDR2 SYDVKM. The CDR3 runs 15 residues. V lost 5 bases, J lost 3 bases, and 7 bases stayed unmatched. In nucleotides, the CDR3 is TGTGCCAGCAGTCCCGGGACAGGGCTTGACTATGGCTACACCTTC. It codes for CASSPGTGLDYGYTF.

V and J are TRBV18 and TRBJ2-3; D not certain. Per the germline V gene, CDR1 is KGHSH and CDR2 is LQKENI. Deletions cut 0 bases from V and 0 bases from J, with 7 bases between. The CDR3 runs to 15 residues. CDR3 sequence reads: CASSPPSVSTDTQYF. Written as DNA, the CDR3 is TGTGCCAGCTCACCACCGTCGGTTAGCACAGATACGCAGTATTTT.

CDR3 bases: TGTGCCAGCAGCTCCCCCGGTGGGGGGGTCTCCTACGAGCAGTACTTC. Amino acid sequence: CASSSPGGGVSYEQYF. The V gene is TRBV7-9, the J gene TRBJ2-7; 7 bases map to TRBD2. The CDR3 loop spans 16 amino acids. The germline V gene has CDR1 SEHNR and CDR2 FQNEAQ (reference sequence). V shed 4 bases and J 0 bases; nucleotides not matched to a gene: 9.

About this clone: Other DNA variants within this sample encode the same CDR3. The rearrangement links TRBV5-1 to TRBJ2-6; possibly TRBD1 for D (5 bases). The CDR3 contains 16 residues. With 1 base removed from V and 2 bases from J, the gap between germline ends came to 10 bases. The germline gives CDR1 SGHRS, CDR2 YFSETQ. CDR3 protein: CASSLTGLAGANVLTF. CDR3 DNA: TGCGCCAGCAGCTTGACAGGCCTGGCTGGGGCCAACGTCCTGACTTTC. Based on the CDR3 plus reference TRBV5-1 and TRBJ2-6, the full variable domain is KAGVTQTPRYLIKTRGQQVTLSCSPISGHRSVSWYQQTPGQGLQFLFEYFSETQRNKGNFPGRFSGRQFSNSRSEMNVSTLELGDSALYLCASSLTGLAGANVLTFGAGSRLTVL.

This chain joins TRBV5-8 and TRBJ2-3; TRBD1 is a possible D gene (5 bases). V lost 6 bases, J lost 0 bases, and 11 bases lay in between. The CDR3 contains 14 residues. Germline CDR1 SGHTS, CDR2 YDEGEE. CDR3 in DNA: TGTGCCAGCAACCCAGGGATAAGCACAGATACGCAGTATTTT. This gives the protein CASNPGISTDTQYF.

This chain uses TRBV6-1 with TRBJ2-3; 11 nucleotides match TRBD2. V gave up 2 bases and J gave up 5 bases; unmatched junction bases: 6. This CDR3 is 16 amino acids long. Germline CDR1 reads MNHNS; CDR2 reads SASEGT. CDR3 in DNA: TGTGCCAGCAGTGAAATTAGCGGGGGGGCCTTAGATACGCAGTATTTT. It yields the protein CASSEISGGALDTQYF.

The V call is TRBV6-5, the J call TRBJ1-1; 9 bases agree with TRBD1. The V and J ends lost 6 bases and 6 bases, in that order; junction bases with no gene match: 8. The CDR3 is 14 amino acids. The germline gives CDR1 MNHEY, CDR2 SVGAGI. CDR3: CASSLTGGPPEAFF. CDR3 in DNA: TGTGCCAGCAGCCTAACAGGGGGCCCTCCTGAAGCTTTCTTT.